These 2 T cell receptor beta chains share one sample of origin, sequenced in a study of Ad26.COV2.S vaccination and SARS-CoV-2 variants. Treatment in this sample: some 19 received Ad26.COV2.S at low or high dose, single or two shots; five or six received placebo; per-sample allocation not given. It was on day 63 after the first vaccine or placebo injection that samples were taken. Libraries were prepared by immunoSEQ multiplex PCR; TCRdb keeps only in-frame clonotypes and omits some of them. The profile shows around 250,000 clones, 70% to 90% of them singletons. Sequencing used peripheral blood, obtained in a trial of Ad26.COV2.S vaccine versus placebo. These TCRs come from a person between 18 and 65 years old who received the Ad26.COV2.S COVID-19 vaccine or a placebo.

The chain has TRBV6-2 or TRBV6-3 and TRBJ2-1, with TRBD2 identical over 10 bases. The CDR3 extends over 16 amino acids. Germline CDR1 is MNHEY and CDR2 is SVGEGT. V lost 2 bases and J lost 7; bases outside the gene matches: 8. CDR3 in amino acids: CASSYRASGSKNEQFF. In DNA form, the CDR3 reads TGTGCCAGCAGTTACCGAGCTAGCGGGAGTAAGAATGAGCAGTTCTTC.

This clone was recorded once. V is TRBV11-3 and J is TRBJ2-7; 8 positions agree with TRBD1. Germline V gives CDR1 SGHNT, CDR2 YENEEA. V shed 4 bases and J 0 bases; nucleotides not matched to a gene: 5. This CDR3 comprises 15 residues. CDR3 sequence: CASSSGQGTSYEQYF. The CDR3 bases are TGTGCCAGCAGCTCAGGACAGGGCACCTCCTACGAGCAGTACTTC.